One and the same sample provided the 3 T cell receptor beta chains below, sequenced in a study of T cells in Graves' hyperthyroidism and ophthalmopathy. The TCR beta CDR3 regions underwent amplification using RNA transcripts as the source. RT-PCR in the first round (using the HTBI primer set) targeted the TCR CDR3. TCRdb re-called the multiplex PCR reads through MiXCR, storing one row per CDR3 protein. Of 300,000 to 350,000 distinct CDR3 sequences listed, roughly 17% are singletons. Sequenced input: blood. These TCRs come from a man aged 30 to 39 with Graves' hyperthyroidism.

This clonotype has only a few counts. J is TRBJ2-7 and V is TRBV20-1; no clear D gene. Germline lookup yields CDR1 DFQATT and CDR2 SNEGSKA (reference sequence). Trimming took off 1 base at V and 6 bases at J, with 22 bases between the two ends. The CDR3 sequence is 16 residues long. This CDR3 is CSARGIEVVGLSEQYF. The CDR3 region has the DNA TGCAGTGCTAGAGGCATAGAGGTGGTTGGGCTCTCCGAGCAGTACTTC.

This clonotype was observed many times. The CDR3: CASSPDRGGEKLFF. In nucleotides, the CDR3 is TGTGCCAGCAGTCCGGACAGGGGAGGTGAAAAACTGTTTTTT. J is TRBJ1-4 and V is TRBV2; 9 nucleotides match TRBD1. The J segment lost 7 bases and the V segment lost 5 bases, leaving 5 bases of the junction unmatched. This CDR3 is built from 14 residues. CDR1 is SNHLY and CDR2 is FYNNEI in the germline V gene.

This clonotype was seen many times. This sequence joins TRBV3-1 and TRBJ2-7; possible D gene TRBD2, 6 bases. CDR3 size: 14 residues. V was shortened by 0 bases and J by 3 bases, with 9 bases between the two germline ends. CDR1 is LGHDT, CDR2 YNNKEL, per germline (reference sequence). In DNA, the CDR3 is TGTGCCAGCAGCCAAGAAGCGGGTAACTACGAGCAGTACTTC. As protein: CASSQEAGNYEQYF.